These 16 T cell receptor beta chains originate from one sample sequenced in a study of response to subunit inactivated influenza vaccine. TCRdb re-called the RT-PCR reads through MiXCR, storing one row per CDR3 protein. The sample consists of 500,000 to 750,000 distinct CDR3 sequences, roughly 15% of them appearing once. Source: PBMCs from blood, taken 11 to 12 days after vaccination. All receptors derive from a man aged 45-60 years who received an inactivated influenza vaccine.

This clonotype occurred many times. The rearrangement links TRBV10-3 to TRBJ1-1, with a tentative D call TRBD1 (6 bases). In germline, CDR1 is ENHRY, CDR2 SYGVKD. The CDR3 runs to 14 residues. The V end was cut by 9 bases, the J end by 3 bases, with 17 bases between. Here the CDR3 DNA reads TGTGCCATTAAGGGGGACATCGATTACACTGAAGCTTTCTTT. Its translation: CAIKGDIDYTEAFF.

This clonotype has more than one count but fewer than ten. V is TRBV29-1 and J is TRBJ2-1; 12 bases align to TRBD2. The CDR3 sequence is 14 residues long. Trimming took 6 bases from V and 8 from J; bases not matched to a gene: 8. Germline CDR1 reads SQVTM; CDR2 reads ANQGSEA. In nucleotides, the CDR3 is TGCAGCGTGGGAGGACTAGCGGGATCGTATGAGCAGTTCTTC. Translated: CSVGGLAGSYEQFF.

The rearrangement links TRBV29-1 to TRBJ2-7; 12 bases align to TRBD2. With V trimmed by 5 bases and J by 3 bases, 2 bases remained unmatched. This CDR3 contains 13 residues. Germline-derived CDR1 and CDR2 are SQVTM and ANQGSEA. Here the CDR3 reads CSVLAGGLYEQYF. CDR3 nucleotide sequence: TGCAGCGTTCTAGCGGGAGGGCTCTACGAGCAGTACTTC.

This clonotype was found a few times. This chain joins TRBV12-3 or TRBV12-4 and TRBJ2-3, with D possibly matching TRBD2 (5 bases). The CDR3 consists of 12 residues. V lost 4 bases to trimming and J lost 9 bases, with 11 bases between them. The chain's CDR3 is CASSSTAETQYF. As DNA, the CDR3 is TGTGCCAGCAGTTCCACAGCGGAGACGCAGTATTTT.

This clonotype was detected a few times. The CDR3 is CATSRRGASYNEQFF. In nucleotides, the CDR3 is TGTGCCACCAGCAGGAGGGGGGCGTCCTACAATGAGCAGTTCTTC. V is TRBV15 and J is TRBJ2-1; the D call may be TRBD1 or TRBD2 (6 bases each). Germline V gives CDR1 LNHNV, CDR2 YYDKDF (reference sequence). There are 15 residues in the CDR3. The V end was cut by 3 bases, the J end by 1 base, with 10 bases between. Together with reference TRBV15 and TRBJ2-1, the CDR3 gives the full variable domain: DAMVIQNPRYQVTQFGKPVTLSCSQTLNHNVMYWYQQKSSQAPKLLFHYYDKDFNNEADTPDNFQSRRPNTSFCFLDIRSPGLGDTAMYLCATSRRGASYNEQFFGPGTRLTVL.

This clonotype was counted only a few times. V usage is TRBV6-5 and J usage is TRBJ2-1; 8 positions agree with TRBD1. This CDR3 contains 15 residues. Germline CDR1 and CDR2: MNHEY and SVGAGI. The ends lost 2 bases at V and 6 bases at J; junction bases unmatched: 6. The CDR3 nucleotides read TGTGCCAGCAGTTACATCAGGGGGCGTCCCAATGAGCAGTTCTTC. It encodes CASSYIRGRPNEQFF.

The CDR3, as DNA: TGTGCCAGCAGCTTAGTGGGGACAGGGGGCACTGAAGCTTTCTTT. Translation: CASSLVGTGGTEAFF. The V gene is TRBV7-9, the J gene TRBJ1-1; 11 nucleotides align to TRBD1. The V segment lost 1 base and the J segment 4 bases; nucleotides outside the gene matches: 2. In germline, CDR1 is SEHNR, CDR2 FQNEAQ (reference sequence). The CDR3 runs to 15 residues. The whole variable domain, remainder taken from reference TRBV7-9 and TRBJ1-1, is DTGVSQNPRHKITKRGQNVTFRCDPISEHNRLYWYRQTLGQGPEFLTYFQNEAQLEKSRLLSDRFSAERPKGSFSTLEIQRTEQGDSAMYLCASSLVGTGGTEAFFGQGTRLTVV.

There are a few counts of this clonotype. The chain uses TRBV6-2 or TRBV6-3 and TRBJ2-3, with no clear D. Trimming took off 2 bases at V and 5 bases at J, with 8 bases between the two ends. The CDR3 extends over 13 amino acids. CDR1 and CDR2 from the germline V gene are MNHEY and SVGEGT. The CDR3 DNA follows: TGTGCCAGCAGTTACCCCACACGAGATACGCAGTATTTT. Translation: CASSYPTRDTQYF.

The CDR3 spells CASRAGVYTEAFF. DNA for the CDR3: TGTGCCAGCAGGGCAGGGGTTTACACTGAAGCTTTCTTT. The V call is TRBV2, the J call TRBJ1-1; D is possibly TRBD1 (6 bases). Trimming stripped 6 bases from V and 3 bases from J, with 11 bases between. The CDR3 contains 13 residues. The V gene's germline CDR1 is SNHLY and CDR2 FYNNEI.

The CDR3 coding sequence is TGCAGTGCTACAGGGGGCTGGTATGGCTACACCTTC. Residues: CSATGGWYGYTF. The chain employs TRBV20-1 and TRBJ1-2; the match to TRBD1 covers 8 bases. V was pared by 4 bases and J by 5 bases, with 3 bases of the junction left unmatched. This CDR3 region has 12 residues. Germline V gene sequence: CDR1 DFQATT, CDR2 SNEGSKA (reference sequence).

J is TRBJ2-7 and V is TRBV5-1; D possibly matches TRBD1 or TRBD2 (6 bases each). This CDR3 region has 20 residues. Trimming stripped 3 bases from V and 0 bases from J, with 28 bases between. Germline CDR1 is SGHRS and CDR2 is YFSETQ. The CDR3 region has the DNA TGCGCCAGCAGCTCCTGGAGGGCAGGGACGAAAGGGGGAAGCTCCTACGAGCAGTACTTC. It encodes CASSSWRAGTKGGSSYEQYF.

This clonotype was detected a few times. J is TRBJ1-2 and V is TRBV28, with a tentative D call TRBD1 (6 bases). V was shortened by 5 bases and J by 5 bases, with 15 bases between the two germline ends. The CDR3 extends over 14 amino acids. The germline V gene encodes CDR1 MDHEN and CDR2 SYDVKM. The CDR3 coding sequence is TGTGCCAGCAGTCCGTTCCGGGGGCGTTATGGCTACACCTTC. It yields the protein CASSPFRGRYGYTF.

The V call is TRBV6-5, the J call TRBJ1-2; D is possibly TRBD1 (5 bases). The CDR3 length is 13 residues. From germline, CDR1 is MNHEY and CDR2 SVGAGI. V was cut by 0 bases and J by 8 bases, with 10 bases left in between. The chain's CDR3 is CASSYSRGDGYTF. CDR3 coding DNA: TGTGCCAGCAGTTACTCACGGGGGGACGGCTACACCTTC.

The J gene is TRBJ2-7, the V gene TRBV7-9; D perhaps matches TRBD1 (5 bases). Trimming shortened V by 1 base and J by 1 base, and 11 bases separated the two germline ends. The CDR3 spans 15 residues. Germline loops: CDR1 SEHNR, CDR2 FQNEAQ (reference sequence). The CDR3 DNA reads TGTGCCAGCAGCTTAGAACAGGCTGCTTCCTACGAGCAGTACTTC. Protein sequence: CASSLEQAASYEQYF. Full variable domain (rest looked up from reference TRBV7-9 and TRBJ2-7): DTGVSQNPRHKITKRGQNVTFRCDPISEHNRLYWYRQTLGQGPEFLTYFQNEAQLEKSRLLSDRFSAERPKGSFSTLEIQRTEQGDSAMYLCASSLEQAASYEQYFGPGTRLTVT.

The rearrangement links TRBV2 to TRBJ2-5; no clear D gene. Trimming took off 6 bases at V and 7 bases at J, with 9 bases between the two ends. The CDR3 length is 11 residues. The germline V gene has CDR1 SNHLY and CDR2 FYNNEI. The CDR3 here is CASSQPGTQYF. The DNA of the CDR3 is TGTGCCAGCAGCCAACCGGGGACCCAGTACTTC.

This clonotype was detected a few times. V gene TRBV11-2 combines with J gene TRBJ1-1, with unresolved D. The V end lost 0 bases, the J end lost 5 bases, and 13 bases lay between the germline ends. CDR3 length: 15 amino acids. Looked up from germline, CDR1 is SGHAT and CDR2 is FQNNGV. The CDR3 sequence is CASSLEGSARTEAFF. The DNA of the CDR3 is TGTGCCAGCAGCTTAGAGGGGAGTGCGAGGACTGAAGCTTTCTTT.